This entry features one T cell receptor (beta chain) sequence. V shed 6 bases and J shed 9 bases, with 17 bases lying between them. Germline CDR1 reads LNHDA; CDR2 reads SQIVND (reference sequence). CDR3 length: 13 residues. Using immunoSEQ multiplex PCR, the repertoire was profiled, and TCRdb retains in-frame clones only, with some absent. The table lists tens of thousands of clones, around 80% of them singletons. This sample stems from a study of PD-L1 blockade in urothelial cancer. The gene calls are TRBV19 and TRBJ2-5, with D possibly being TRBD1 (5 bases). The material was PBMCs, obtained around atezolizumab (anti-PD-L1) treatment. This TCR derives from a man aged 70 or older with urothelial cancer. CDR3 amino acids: CASSKDGAMAQYF. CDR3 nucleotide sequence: TGTGCCAGTAGCAAGGATGGGGCGATGGCCCAGTACTTC.